Below are 24 T cell receptor beta chains sequenced from a single sample in a study of blood T cell repertoires in COVID-19. Sequencing used immunoSEQ multiplex PCR; TCRdb keeps in-frame clones, though not all of them. The sample has roughly 300,000 clones; about nine tenths are singletons. Sequences were obtained from peripheral blood. The receptors were sampled from a woman aged 25 to 39 with COVID-19, enrolled during active disease.

V is TRBV7-9 and J is TRBJ2-7; 7 positions match TRBD1. CDR1 is SEHNR, CDR2 FQNEAQ, per germline (reference sequence). J was trimmed by 6 bases and V by 7 bases; bases with no gene match: 12. This CDR3 region has 14 residues. The CDR3 sequence is CASIPGTVVGEQYF. The CDR3 nucleotides are TGTGCCAGCATTCCCGGGACAGTTGTGGGCGAGCAGTACTTC.

The CDR3 protein is CASSRPGTGLETQYF. DNA for the CDR3: TGTGCCAGCAGCCGCCCCGGGACAGGGCTAGAGACCCAGTACTTC. The V gene is TRBV3-1 (or the pseudogene TRBV3-2), the J gene TRBJ2-5; 9 nucleotides match TRBD1. CDR1 is LGHDT, CDR2 YNNKEL, per germline (reference sequence). CDR3 length equals 15 residues. After removal of 4 bases from V and 4 bases from J, the junction contained 7 bases not matched to a gene.

This clone came up a few times. This chain links TRBV7-9 with TRBJ1-2; D call uncertain. Per germline, CDR1 SEHNR and CDR2 FQNEAQ (reference sequence). The CDR3 has 11 residues. Trimming cost V 5 bases and J 3 bases, with 4 bases left between them. CDR3 coding DNA: TGTGCCAGCAGCCCAGACTATGGCTACACCTTC. It translates to CASSPDYGYTF. The variable domain in full, completed from reference TRBV7-9 and TRBJ1-2, reads DTGVSQNPRHKITKRGQNVTFRCDPISEHNRLYWYRQTLGQGPEFLTYFQNEAQLEKSRLLSDRFSAERPKGSFSTLEIQRTEQGDSAMYLCASSPDYGYTFGSGTRLTVV.

The V call is TRBV11-2, the J call TRBJ1-2; D call uncertain. The V and J ends lost 1 base and 7 bases respectively, with 13 bases between them. Germline V gene lookup returns CDR1 SGHAT and CDR2 FQNNGV. The CDR3 sequence is 14 residues long. The CDR3 coding sequence is TGTGCCAGCAGCTTAGTGTCGGCGGCCAGTGGCTACACCTTC. Its protein is CASSLVSAASGYTF.

The chain couples TRBV30 to TRBJ2-7, with D uncertain. This CDR3 has 15 residues. The ends were cut back, 2 bases at V and 3 bases at J, with 17 bases in the middle. The germline V gene encodes CDR1 GTSNPN and CDR2 SVGIG (reference sequence). Here the CDR3 DNA reads TGTGCCTGGAGTTCTCGAACTGAGCCATTCTACGAGCAGTACTTC. Translation: CAWSSRTEPFYEQYF.

This clone was seen a handful of times. The CDR3 loop is CAVGQAEDGYF. CDR3 nucleotides: TGTGCCGTTGGACAGGCGGAGGATGGATATTTT. The J gene is TRBJ1-3, the V gene TRBV30; 7 bases map to TRBD1. The ends lost 8 bases at V and 15 bases at J; junction bases unmatched: 13. Germline CDR1 GTSNPN, CDR2 SVGIG (reference sequence). This CDR3 spans 11 amino acids.

CDR3 protein: CASSPGPVGGETQYF. In DNA form, the CDR3 reads TGCGCCAGCAGCCCGGGCCCGGTCGGGGGAGAGACCCAGTACTTC. The chain uses TRBV5-1 and TRBJ2-5, with D tentatively TRBD2 (6 bases). Trimming took off 4 bases at V and 4 bases at J, with 17 bases between the two ends. From germline, CDR1 is SGHRS and CDR2 YFSETQ. The CDR3 is made up of 15 amino acids.

The chain employs TRBV11-2 and TRBJ1-2, with D possibly matching TRBD1 (6 bases). This CDR3 spans 16 amino acids. Trimming shortened V by 6 bases and J by 2 bases, and 19 bases separated the two germline ends. Germline loops: CDR1 SGHAT, CDR2 FQNNGV. CDR3 DNA: TGTGCCAGCAGGCCCTTGGGAGCAACAGGGAACTATGGCTACACCTTC. Amino acids: CASRPLGATGNYGYTF.

The V and J genes are TRBV10-3 and TRBJ2-7, with a possible D match to TRBD1 (6 bases). Germline V CDR1 and CDR2: ENHRY, SYGVKD. Trimming cost V 2 bases and J 3 bases, with 11 bases left between them. CDR3 length equals 14 residues. The CDR3: CAISEDTGLYEQYF. CDR3 DNA: TGTGCCATCAGTGAGGATACAGGGCTCTACGAGCAGTACTTC.

The chain is built from TRBV2 and TRBJ2-7, with a tentative D call TRBD1 (6 bases). V lost 0 bases and J lost 5, with 17 bases in between. Per the germline V gene, CDR1 is SNHLY and CDR2 is FYNNEI. This CDR3 region has 16 residues. The CDR3 here is CASSEAADSPPHEQYF. DNA for the CDR3: TGTGCCAGCAGTGAAGCCGCGGACAGCCCACCCCACGAGCAGTACTTC.

The V call is TRBV7-2, the J call TRBJ2-1; 7 bases align to TRBD2. The CDR3 contains 16 residues. V lost 1 base to trimming and J lost 6 bases; unmatched junction nucleotides: 9. Per the germline V gene, CDR1 is SGHTA and CDR2 is FQGNSA. This CDR3 is CASSLVGGLGANEQFF. The DNA for the CDR3 is TGTGCCAGCAGCTTAGTCGGGGGGTTGGGAGCCAATGAGCAGTTCTTC.

CDR3 bases: TGTGCCAGCAGCCAAGATGGGCGTCGGGGCTGGGGGGACACTGAAGCTTTCTTT. Translation: CASSQDGRRGWGDTEAFF. The chain couples TRBV4-2 to TRBJ1-1; maybe TRBD1 (5 bases). The length of the CDR3 is 18 residues. V shed 0 bases and J shed 3 bases, with 20 bases lying between them. Germline values: CDR1 LGHNA, CDR2 YNFKEQ.

V and J are TRBV2 and TRBJ2-5; D unclear. V was clipped by 0 bases and J by 5 bases, with 13 bases between them. Germline assignment: CDR1 SNHLY and CDR2 FYNNEI. The CDR3 has 15 residues. This chain's CDR3 is CASSEALLARETQYF. The DNA for the CDR3 is TGTGCCAGCAGTGAAGCGCTTCTCGCGCGGGAGACCCAGTACTTC.

The chain uses TRBV7-9 and TRBJ1-4, with D maybe TRBD1 (6 bases). Germline lookup yields CDR1 SEHNR and CDR2 FQNEAQ (reference sequence). V lost 4 bases, J lost 5 bases, and 14 bases lay in between. CDR3 length equals 15 residues. CDR3 region: CASSSWTVYNEKLFF. The CDR3 DNA reads TGTGCCAGCAGCTCCTGGACAGTGTACAATGAAAAACTGTTTTTT.

This clone came up once. The chain is built from TRBV19 and TRBJ1-6; D is undetermined. The V gene lost 5 bases and the J gene lost 7 bases, with 12 bases spanning the gap. The CDR3 is 14 amino acids. Germline CDR1 LNHDA, CDR2 SQIVND (reference sequence). The CDR3 nucleotides are TGTGCCAGTAGTTGGCGGGTCACCAATTCACCCCTCCACTTT. This codes for CASSWRVTNSPLHF.

The V gene is TRBV5-4, the J gene TRBJ1-1; D call uncertain. Germline loops: CDR1 SGHNT, CDR2 YYREEE (reference sequence). V was shortened by 2 bases and J by 1 base, with 15 bases between the two germline ends. The CDR3 sequence is 16 residues long. CDR3 nucleotide sequence: TGTGCCAGCAGCTTCGGGGTGCCCTATGGGAACACTGAAGCTTTCTTT. Amino acid sequence: CASSFGVPYGNTEAFF.

V gene TRBV6-1 combines with J gene TRBJ1-6; D gene uncertain. V was trimmed by 1 base and J by 9 bases, leaving 7 bases between them. The CDR3 has 13 amino acids. Germline CDR1 is MNHNS and CDR2 is SASEGT. In DNA form, the CDR3 reads TGTGCCAGCAGTGAAGGAGGTGGTTCACCCCTCCACTTT. Protein sequence: CASSEGGGSPLHF.

The chain has TRBV5-1 and TRBJ2-1; TRBD1 matches 7 bases. CDR3 size: 15 residues. The ends lost 0 bases at V and 4 bases at J; junction bases unmatched: 4. The V gene's germline CDR1 is SGHRS and CDR2 YFSETQ. The CDR3 spells CASSLGDSHYNEQFF. The CDR3 DNA reads as TGCGCCAGCAGCTTGGGGGACAGCCATTACAATGAGCAGTTCTTC.

The V and J genes are TRBV25-1 and TRBJ1-6, with 7 positions matching TRBD1. Germline V gene data show CDR1 as MGHDK and CDR2 as SYGVNS. V lost 6 bases to trimming and J lost 0 bases; unmatched junction nucleotides: 11. The CDR3 sequence is 18 residues long. CDR3 amino acids: CASRLGTEKSSYNSPLHF. CDR3 DNA sequence: TGTGCCAGCAGACTCGGGACAGAAAAGAGCTCCTATAATTCACCCCTCCACTTT.

The V call is TRBV6-5, the J call TRBJ1-1; 9 positions match TRBD1. The V segment lost 4 bases and the J segment 1 base; nucleotides outside the gene matches: 4. The CDR3 is 15 residues long. Per germline, CDR1 MNHEY and CDR2 SVGAGI. CDR3 amino acids: CASSLQGARNTEAFF. CDR3 sequence (DNA): TGTGCCAGCAGTTTACAGGGGGCCCGGAACACTGAAGCTTTCTTT.

This chain uses TRBV28 with TRBJ2-7, with D hard to call. CDR1 and CDR2 (germline): MDHEN, SYDVKM. This CDR3 has 13 amino acids. The V end lost 3 bases, the J end lost 5 bases, and 11 bases lay between the germline ends. The CDR3 region is CASSFRVKDEQYF. CDR3 in DNA: TGTGCCAGCAGTTTCCGGGTTAAAGACGAGCAGTACTTC.

The chain uses TRBV10-3 and TRBJ2-3; 9 bases align to TRBD2. J gave up 2 bases and V 5 bases, and 8 bases lay outside the gene matches. CDR3 length equals 16 residues. CDR1 ENHRY and CDR2 SYGVKD come from the germline V gene. CDR3 DNA sequence: TGTGCCATCAGTCCCAGCGGGGGGTCGATCACAGATACGCAGTATTTT. Translation: CAISPSGGSITDTQYF.

This clone was found once. This sequence joins TRBV14 and TRBJ2-1, with 12 bases fitting TRBD2. Germline V gene lookup returns CDR1 SGHDN and CDR2 FVKESK. The junction had 15 bases not matched to a gene; V was cut back by 4 bases and J by 8 bases. The CDR3 is 18 amino acids. The CDR3 DNA reads TGTGCCAGCAGCCTGGGCGGGCTAGCGGGGGGGCAAATCCATGAGCAGTTCTTC. It is translated as CASSLGGLAGGQIHEQFF.

The V gene is TRBV24-1, the J gene TRBJ1-2; 9 bases fit TRBD1. Germline CDR1 KGHDR, CDR2 SFDVKD. V lost 4 bases, J lost 4 bases, and 3 bases stayed unmatched. The CDR3 runs 14 residues. As DNA, the CDR3 is TGTGCCACCAGTGACCCGGGACAGGGCTATGGCTACACCTTC. It yields the protein CATSDPGQGYGYTF.